This T cell receptor (beta chain) was sequenced for a study of OX40 agonist ivuxolimab in advanced cancers. Sequencing used immunoSEQ multiplex PCR; TCRdb keeps in-frame clones, though not all of them. Among 50,000 to 70,000 clones, around 86% were seen once, and the ten largest hold roughly 13%. There are 13 residues in the CDR3. Trimming cost V 2 bases and J 7 bases, with 8 bases left between them. Germline CDR1 SGHTA, CDR2 FQGTGA. The rearrangement uses TRBV7-3 and TRBJ2-2; TRBD1 is a possible D gene (5 bases). The receptor's source is an adult with an advanced solid tumor such as melanoma, head and neck, liver or kidney cancer. The input for sequencing was CD4+ or CD8+ T cells sorted from blood, taken in a trial of the OX40 agonist ivuxolimab. CDR3 residues: CASSLQGSGELFF. DNA for the CDR3: TGTGCCAGCAGCTTACAGGGCAGCGGGGAGCTGTTTTTT.